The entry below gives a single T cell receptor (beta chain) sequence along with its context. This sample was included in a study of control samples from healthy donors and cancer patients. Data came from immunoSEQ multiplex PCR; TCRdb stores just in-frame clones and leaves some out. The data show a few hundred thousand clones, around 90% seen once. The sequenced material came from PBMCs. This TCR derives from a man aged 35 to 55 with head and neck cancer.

DNA for the CDR3: TGTGCCAGCAGCCTTAGGGTCGGGGGCGTAAACACCATATATTTT. Protein product: CASSLRVGGVNTIYF. This chain joins TRBV7-8 and TRBJ1-3, with D maybe TRBD1 (6 bases). Germline values: CDR1 SGHVS, CDR2 FQNEAQ. Deletions cut 5 bases from V and 6 bases from J, with 17 bases between. The CDR3 loop spans 15 amino acids.